This TCR beta chain is from a study of shared clonotypes between healthy human individuals. Study-level information: Every donor yielded three CD4 naive, three CD4 memory, two CD8 naive and one CD8 memory plate.

Assay: immunoSEQ multiplex PCR; the TCRdb copy retains only in-frame clones and omits some. Of some 2 million clones in the sample, around 96% were seen once. Study-level points and caveats: Sharing across four donors was seen in about 5% of naive CD4 clonotypes.

Trimming pared 0 bases from V and 4 bases from J, leaving 10 bases between. The germline CDR1 and CDR2 sequences are SGDLS and YYNGEE. The CDR3 is made up of 14 amino acids. Naive-designated CD8 cells lacked CD45RO, were positively enriched for CCR7, and omitted terminally differentiated effector memory CD45RA+ cells. The donors were adults (healthy and HIV-negative) with no recent acute infections or vaccinations. Among the donors, all were Caucasian adults who lived in Nashville, Tennessee. This clone came up once. The antigen remains undetermined. This receptor was obtained from a young man in good health. Material for sequencing was naive CD8+ T cells sorted from blood. The J gene is TRBJ1-1, the V gene TRBV9; D remains ambiguous. CDR3 sequence reads: CASSVVPTSTEAFF. CDR3 bases: TGTGCCAGCAGCGTAGTCCCTACGTCCACTGAAGCTTTCTTT. The entire variable domain, with the rest obtained from reference TRBV9 and TRBJ1-1, is as follows: DSGVTQTPKHLITATGQRVTLRCSPRSGDLSVYWYQQSLDQGLQFLIQYYNGEERAKGNILERFSAQQFPDLHSELNLSSLELGDSALYFCASSVVPTSTEAFFGQGTRLTVV.